This T cell receptor beta chain comes out of a study of blood T cell repertoires in COVID-19. Study context: The United States, Italy and Spain were the sources of the acute and convalescent COVID-19 samples.

Here immunoSEQ multiplex PCR was the method, and the copy in TCRdb shows in-frame clones only, minus some. Of about 250,000 clones detected, approximately 80% appear once; the ten largest clones hold roughly 4.7%. The CDR3 loop spans 12 amino acids. V was cut by 6 bases and J by 10 bases, with 13 bases left in between. Germline lookup yields CDR1 LNHDA and CDR2 SQIVND (reference sequence). This clone was detected only once. The rearrangement joins TRBV19 to TRBJ2-1, with D unresolved. The sequence came from a woman in her 70s with acute or convalescent COVID-19. Material for sequencing was peripheral blood. The CDR3 bases are TGTGCCAGTAGCCCCCCTACGCGCGAGCAGTTCTTC. Protein: CASSPPTREQFF. Full variable domain (remainder filled in from reference TRBV19 and TRBJ2-1): DGGITQSPKYLFRKEGQNVTLSCEQNLNHDAMYWYRQDPGQGLRLIYYSQIVNDFQKGDIAEGYSVSREKKESFPLTVTSAQKNPTAFYLCASSPPTREQFFGPGTRLTVL.